Listed below are T cell receptor beta chains from one sample, sequenced in a study of T-cell memory formation after mild COVID-19. Using its own MiXCR run on the 5' RACE reads, TCRdb lists one record per CDR3 protein. The table includes 250,000 or so distinct CDR3 sequences, about 20% detected once. Sample: PBMCs or a T cell subset sorted from them (not recorded which). These receptors all come from a young man who had mild COVID-19 (a few samples of this study predate the infection). Cell type and time point are not known. The CDR3 runs from the conserved cysteine through the conserved F or W. Each record gives: D gene, clone size, J gene, V gene, CDR3 DNA, CDR3 protein. A D gene is named only where the DNA matches it firmly. Size tells how often a clone was seen (once, few, many) or the class of an expanded clone, and some rows leave it out.

d_call: TRBD1; clone_size: many; j_call: TRBJ2-7; v_call: TRBV6-6; cdr3_nt: TGTGCCAGCAGTATCCAGGGGGCAGTCTACGAGCAGTACTTC; cdr3_aa: CASSIQGAVYEQYF
d_call: .; clone_size: few; j_call: TRBJ1-5; v_call: TRBV7-8; cdr3_nt: TGTGCCAGCAAGTCCGGACGAATATGGGGTGGACCCCAGCATTTT; cdr3_aa: CASKSGRIWGGPQHF
d_call: .; clone_size: .; j_call: TRBJ2-3; v_call: TRBV7-6; cdr3_nt: TGTGCCAGCAGCCTTAGTGGGATTCGCACAGATACGCAGTATTTT; cdr3_aa: CASSLSGIRTDTQYF
d_call: .; clone_size: .; j_call: TRBJ2-7; v_call: TRBV19; cdr3_nt: TGTGCCAGTAGTTCAACTTCAGGGGGGTACTACGAGCAGTACTTC; cdr3_aa: CASSSTSGGYYEQYF
d_call: .; clone_size: few; j_call: TRBJ2-7; v_call: TRBV20-1; cdr3_nt: TGCAGTGCTAGAGGTCGTGCGGAGTACGAGCAGTACTTC; cdr3_aa: CSARGRAEYEQYF
d_call: TRBD2; clone_size: .; j_call: TRBJ2-3; v_call: TRBV20-1; cdr3_nt: TGCAGTGCCCCGACTAGCTCCGATACGCAGTATTTT; cdr3_aa: CSAPTSSDTQYF
d_call: .; clone_size: few; j_call: TRBJ2-7; v_call: TRBV4-3; cdr3_nt: TGCGCCAGCAGCCAAGATTGGGGACTCTACGAGCAGTACTTC; cdr3_aa: CASSQDWGLYEQYF
d_call: .; clone_size: few; j_call: TRBJ1-6; v_call: TRBV2; cdr3_nt: TGTGCCAGCAGTGAATCGGCATCCGTCGGAAGCTCCTATAATTCACCCCTCCACTTT; cdr3_aa: CASSESASVGSSYNSPLHF
d_call: TRBD1; clone_size: .; j_call: TRBJ1-2; v_call: TRBV10-3; cdr3_nt: TGTGCCATCAGTGAGCCCAGCCGACAGGGAATTGGCTACACCTTC; cdr3_aa: CAISEPSRQGIGYTF
d_call: .; clone_size: many; j_call: TRBJ2-6; v_call: TRBV6-5; cdr3_nt: TGTGCCAGCAGTTATAGCAGCTCTGGGGCCAACGTCCTGACTTTC; cdr3_aa: CASSYSSSGANVLTF
d_call: .; clone_size: few; j_call: TRBJ2-1; v_call: TRBV29-1; cdr3_nt: TGCAGCGTTGGAGGAGCCCCGGGGACCCCCTACAATGAGCAGTTCTTC; cdr3_aa: CSVGGAPGTPYNEQFF
d_call: TRBD1; clone_size: .; j_call: TRBJ1-1; v_call: TRBV6-5; cdr3_nt: TGTGCCAGCAGTTATGTTCTTATGACAGGGAGGACTGAAGCTTTCTTT; cdr3_aa: CASSYVLMTGRTEAFF
d_call: TRBD2; clone_size: .; j_call: TRBJ2-1; v_call: TRBV5-1; cdr3_nt: TGCGCCAGCAGTCCGAGCGGGGTAGCGGGGCCCTACAATGAGCAGTTCTTC; cdr3_aa: CASSPSGVAGPYNEQFF
d_call: .; clone_size: many; j_call: TRBJ2-1; v_call: TRBV4-3; cdr3_nt: TGCGCCAGCAGCCAAGTGGGGGACGGGACCTACGGTGCCCGCGATGAGCAGTTCTTC; cdr3_aa: CASSQVGDGTYGARDEQFF
d_call: .; clone_size: few; j_call: TRBJ1-1; v_call: TRBV5-1; cdr3_nt: TGCGCCAGCAGGTGGACGGATTTGGACACTGAAGCTTTCTTT; cdr3_aa: CASRWTDLDTEAFF
d_call: .; clone_size: few; j_call: TRBJ1-5; v_call: TRBV7-2; cdr3_nt: TGTGCCAGCAGCTTAGTGGGGCCACGTAATCATCCCCAGCATTTT; cdr3_aa: CASSLVGPRNHPQHF
d_call: TRBD1; clone_size: few; j_call: TRBJ1-5; v_call: TRBV6-1; cdr3_nt: TGTGCCAGCAGCACCGGGACAGGGTTCTATCAGCCCCAGCATTTT; cdr3_aa: CASSTGTGFYQPQHF
d_call: TRBD1; clone_size: .; j_call: TRBJ2-2; v_call: TRBV20-1; cdr3_nt: TGCAGTGCCACAGGGGGTAACACCGGGGAGCTGTTTTTT; cdr3_aa: CSATGGNTGELFF
d_call: .; clone_size: few; j_call: TRBJ1-2; v_call: TRBV4-3; cdr3_nt: TGCGCCAGCAGCCAAGGGACGTCCGTGGATGGCTACACCTTC; cdr3_aa: CASSQGTSVDGYTF
d_call: .; clone_size: .; j_call: TRBJ2-7; v_call: TRBV5-4; cdr3_nt: TGTGCCAGCAGCTTGAAAGACGGTTCCTACGAGCAGTACTTC; cdr3_aa: CASSLKDGSYEQYF
d_call: .; clone_size: few; j_call: TRBJ2-2; v_call: TRBV4-3; cdr3_nt: TGCGCCAGCAGCCAAGAGCCCTTAAGAGGCGCCGGGGAGCTGTTTTTT; cdr3_aa: CASSQEPLRGAGELFF
d_call: TRBD1; clone_size: .; j_call: TRBJ1-2; v_call: TRBV20-1; cdr3_nt: TGCAGTGTTAGTCAACCGGGACAGGGGGCGGATGGCTACACCTTC; cdr3_aa: CSVSQPGQGADGYTF
d_call: TRBD1; clone_size: few; j_call: TRBJ2-1; v_call: TRBV4-2; cdr3_nt: TGTGCCAGCAGCCGAGGTACCGGGACAGGGGGCGGTGGCTCCTACAATGAGCAGTTCTTC; cdr3_aa: CASSRGTGTGGGGSYNEQFF
d_call: .; clone_size: few; j_call: TRBJ1-2; v_call: TRBV7-9; cdr3_nt: TGTGCCAGCAGCGCGATCCAGGGGAACTATGGCTACACCTTC; cdr3_aa: CASSAIQGNYGYTF
d_call: .; clone_size: many; j_call: TRBJ2-3; v_call: TRBV19; cdr3_nt: TGTGCCAGTAGTATTAGCCAGGATACGCAGTATTTT; cdr3_aa: CASSISQDTQYF
d_call: .; clone_size: few; j_call: TRBJ1-6; v_call: TRBV18; cdr3_nt: TGTGCCAGCTCAGACAGGAGCTCACCCCTCCACTTT; cdr3_aa: CASSDRSSPLHF
d_call: TRBD1; clone_size: many; j_call: TRBJ2-2; v_call: TRBV7-9; cdr3_nt: TGTGCCAGCAGGGGACAGACGAACACCGGGGAGCTGTTTTTT; cdr3_aa: CASRGQTNTGELFF
d_call: TRBD2; clone_size: few; j_call: TRBJ2-3; v_call: TRBV6-5; cdr3_nt: TGTGCCAGCAGCGACCGGACTAGAACTAGCACAGATACGCAGTATTTT; cdr3_aa: CASSDRTRTSTDTQYF
d_call: TRBD1; clone_size: .; j_call: TRBJ2-5; v_call: TRBV12-3/TRBV12-4; cdr3_nt: TGTGCCAGCAGCTCCCCTTCAGGGGGCGCGGGGGAGACCCAGTACTTC; cdr3_aa: CASSSPSGGAGETQYF
d_call: .; clone_size: .; j_call: TRBJ1-2; v_call: TRBV4-2; cdr3_nt: TGTGCCAGCAGGGCCGGGACCGGCATCACTAACTATGGCTACACCTTC; cdr3_aa: CASRAGTGITNYGYTF
d_call: .; clone_size: many; j_call: TRBJ2-1; v_call: TRBV7-2; cdr3_nt: TGTGCCAGCAGCTTAGATCAACTAGACGAGCAGTTCTTC; cdr3_aa: CASSLDQLDEQFF
d_call: TRBD1; clone_size: .; j_call: TRBJ2-3; v_call: TRBV4-2; cdr3_nt: TGTGCCAGCAGCCAAGGGGACAGGGCCGACACAGATACGCAGTATTTT; cdr3_aa: CASSQGDRADTDTQYF
d_call: .; clone_size: .; j_call: TRBJ1-2; v_call: TRBV29-1; cdr3_nt: TGCAGCGTTGACCGGGCAGGGTCTGGCTATGGCTACACCTTC; cdr3_aa: CSVDRAGSGYGYTF
d_call: TRBD1; clone_size: .; j_call: TRBJ2-4; v_call: TRBV15; cdr3_nt: TGTGCCACCAGCAGAGATGCAGGGACAGGGGGCAACATTCAGTACTTC; cdr3_aa: CATSRDAGTGGNIQYF
d_call: TRBD2; clone_size: many; j_call: TRBJ2-4; v_call: TRBV7-9; cdr3_nt: TGTGCCAGCAGCTTGTCTAGCGGAGTAGCCAAAAACATTCAGTACTTC; cdr3_aa: CASSLSSGVAKNIQYF
d_call: .; clone_size: few; j_call: TRBJ2-3; v_call: TRBV9; cdr3_nt: TGTGCCAGCAGCGTAGCTCACACAGATACGCAGTATTTT; cdr3_aa: CASSVAHTDTQYF
d_call: .; clone_size: few; j_call: TRBJ2-1; v_call: TRBV7-6; cdr3_nt: TGTGCCAGCAGCATTACTTACTCGGGGCAGGGTGGTGAGCAGTTCTTC; cdr3_aa: CASSITYSGQGGEQFF
d_call: .; clone_size: .; j_call: TRBJ2-1; v_call: TRBV3-1; cdr3_nt: TGTGCCAGCAGCTCGAGGGGGAAGGGGGAGTTCTTC; cdr3_aa: CASSSRGKGEFF
d_call: .; clone_size: few; j_call: TRBJ1-4; v_call: TRBV20-1; cdr3_nt: TGCAGTGCTAGAGTCCCTTATAACGAAAAACTGTTTTTT; cdr3_aa: CSARVPYNEKLFF
d_call: .; clone_size: many; j_call: TRBJ2-2; v_call: TRBV15; cdr3_nt: TGTGCCACCACCCTGACGGTGAACACCGGGGAGCTGTTTTTT; cdr3_aa: CATTLTVNTGELFF
d_call: .; clone_size: .; j_call: TRBJ1-2; v_call: TRBV15; cdr3_nt: TGTGCCACCAGCAGAGCGGGGCAGGGCTATGGCTACACCTTC; cdr3_aa: CATSRAGQGYGYTF
d_call: .; clone_size: .; j_call: TRBJ1-2; v_call: TRBV11-2; cdr3_nt: TGTGCCAGCAGCTTGGTAGGGCCCTATGGCTACACCTTC; cdr3_aa: CASSLVGPYGYTF
d_call: .; clone_size: .; j_call: TRBJ1-1; v_call: TRBV6-2/TRBV6-3; cdr3_nt: TGTGCCAGCAGTTACGGGGGCGTGAATACTGAAGCTTTCTTT; cdr3_aa: CASSYGGVNTEAFF
d_call: TRBD2; clone_size: few; j_call: TRBJ2-1; v_call: TRBV12-3/TRBV12-4; cdr3_nt: TGTGCCAGCAGGCCACTAGCGGGGCCCTACAATGAGCAGTTCTTC; cdr3_aa: CASRPLAGPYNEQFF